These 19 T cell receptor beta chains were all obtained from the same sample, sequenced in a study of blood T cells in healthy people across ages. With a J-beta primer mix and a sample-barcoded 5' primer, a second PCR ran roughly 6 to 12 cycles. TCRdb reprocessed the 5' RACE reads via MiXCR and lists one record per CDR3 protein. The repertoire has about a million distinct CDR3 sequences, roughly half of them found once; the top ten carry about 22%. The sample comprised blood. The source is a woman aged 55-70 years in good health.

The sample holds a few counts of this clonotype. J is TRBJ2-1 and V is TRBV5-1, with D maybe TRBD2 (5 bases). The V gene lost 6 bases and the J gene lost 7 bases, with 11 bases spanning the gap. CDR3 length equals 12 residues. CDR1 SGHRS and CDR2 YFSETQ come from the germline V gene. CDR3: CASKDFQNEQFF. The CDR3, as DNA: TGCGCCAGCAAGGACTTCCAAAATGAGCAGTTCTTC.

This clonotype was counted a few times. Here the CDR3 reads CASSYSFRRLSYEQYF. CDR3 bases: TGTGCCAGCAGTTACTCGTTTAGGAGACTAAGCTACGAGCAGTACTTC. The chain employs TRBV6-2 or TRBV6-3 and TRBJ2-7; D perhaps matches TRBD2 (5 bases). From germline, CDR1 is MNHEY and CDR2 SVGEGT. CDR3 length: 16 amino acids. Between the trimmed V and J ends, which lost 0 bases and 3 bases, there was a span of 15 bases.

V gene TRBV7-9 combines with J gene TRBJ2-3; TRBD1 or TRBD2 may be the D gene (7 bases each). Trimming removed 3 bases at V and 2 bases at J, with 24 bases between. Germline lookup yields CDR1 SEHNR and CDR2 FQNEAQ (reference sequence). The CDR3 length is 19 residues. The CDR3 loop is CASSLPAGQYRRNTDTQYF. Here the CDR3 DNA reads TGTGCCAGCAGCTTGCCAGCGGGACAGTATCGAAGAAACACAGATACGCAGTATTTT.

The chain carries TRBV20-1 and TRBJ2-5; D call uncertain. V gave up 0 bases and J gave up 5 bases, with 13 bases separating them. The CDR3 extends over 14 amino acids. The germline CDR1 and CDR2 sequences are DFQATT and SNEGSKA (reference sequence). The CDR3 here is CSARDPVKTETQYF. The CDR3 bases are TGCAGTGCTAGAGATCCGGTCAAGACGGAGACCCAGTACTTC.

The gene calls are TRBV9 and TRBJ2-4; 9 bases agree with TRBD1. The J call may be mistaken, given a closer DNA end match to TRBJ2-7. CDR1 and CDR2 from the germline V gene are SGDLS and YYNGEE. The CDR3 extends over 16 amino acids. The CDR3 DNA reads TGTGCCAGCAGCGTGGGACAGGGTTACTACTCCTACGAGCAGTACTTC. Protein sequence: CASSVGQGYYSYEQYF.

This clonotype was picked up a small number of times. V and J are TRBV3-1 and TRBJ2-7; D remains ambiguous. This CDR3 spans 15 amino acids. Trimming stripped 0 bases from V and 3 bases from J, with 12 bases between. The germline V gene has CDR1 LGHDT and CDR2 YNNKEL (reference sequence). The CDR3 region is CASSQENLVIYEQYF. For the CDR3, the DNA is TGTGCCAGCAGCCAAGAAAACCTCGTGATCTACGAGCAGTACTTC.

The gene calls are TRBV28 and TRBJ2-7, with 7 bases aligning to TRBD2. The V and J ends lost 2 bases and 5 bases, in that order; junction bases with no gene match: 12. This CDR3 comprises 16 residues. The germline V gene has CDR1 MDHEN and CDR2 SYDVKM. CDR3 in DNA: TGTGCCAGCAGTTTACCCTGGTGGCGGGAGTCCCACGAGCAGTACTTC. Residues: CASSLPWWRESHEQYF.

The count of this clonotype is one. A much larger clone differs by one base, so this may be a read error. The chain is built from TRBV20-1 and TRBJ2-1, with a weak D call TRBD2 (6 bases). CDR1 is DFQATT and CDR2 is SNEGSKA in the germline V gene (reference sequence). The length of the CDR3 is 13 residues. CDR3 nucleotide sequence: TGCAGTACTAGAGTCGTTGTGCGGGGTGAGCAGTTCTTC. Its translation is CSTRVVVRGEQFF.

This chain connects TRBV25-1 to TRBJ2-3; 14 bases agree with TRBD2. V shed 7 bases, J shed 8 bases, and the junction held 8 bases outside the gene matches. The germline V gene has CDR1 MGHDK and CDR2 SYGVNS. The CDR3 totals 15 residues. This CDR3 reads CASTGLAGGGGTQYF. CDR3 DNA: TGTGCCAGCACTGGACTAGCGGGAGGAGGGGGTACGCAGTATTTT.

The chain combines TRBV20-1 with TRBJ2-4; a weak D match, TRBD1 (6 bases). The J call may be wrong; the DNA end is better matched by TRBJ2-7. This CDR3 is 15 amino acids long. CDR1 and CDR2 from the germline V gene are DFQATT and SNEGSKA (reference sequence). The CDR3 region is CSARVPGTPPYEQYF. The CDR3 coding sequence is TGCAGTGCTAGAGTCCCCGGGACACCTCCCTACGAGCAGTACTTC.

The CDR3 sequence is CSVARTGTNEKLFF. The CDR3 nucleotides read TGCAGCGTTGCCCGGACAGGGACTAATGAAAAACTGTTTTTT. The V and J genes are TRBV29-1 and TRBJ1-4, with 8 bases lining up with TRBD1. The CDR3 has 14 amino acids. J gave up 2 bases and V 4 bases, and 3 bases lay outside the gene matches. Germline V gene sequence: CDR1 SQVTM, CDR2 ANQGSEA.

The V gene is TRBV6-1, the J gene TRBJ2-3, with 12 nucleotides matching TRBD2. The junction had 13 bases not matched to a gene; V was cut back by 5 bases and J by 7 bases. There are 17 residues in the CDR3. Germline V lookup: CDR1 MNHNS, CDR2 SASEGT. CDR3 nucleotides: TGTGCCAGCAGTACCGCGACTAGCGGGGGACGCGTGCATACGCAGTATTTT. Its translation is CASSTATSGGRVHTQYF.

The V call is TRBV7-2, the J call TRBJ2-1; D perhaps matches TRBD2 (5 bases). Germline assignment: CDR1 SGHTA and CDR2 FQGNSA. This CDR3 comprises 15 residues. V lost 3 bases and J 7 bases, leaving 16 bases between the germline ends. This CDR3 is CASSLEDAVDNEQFF. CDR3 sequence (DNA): TGTGCCAGCAGCTTGGAGGACGCAGTGGATAATGAGCAGTTCTTC.

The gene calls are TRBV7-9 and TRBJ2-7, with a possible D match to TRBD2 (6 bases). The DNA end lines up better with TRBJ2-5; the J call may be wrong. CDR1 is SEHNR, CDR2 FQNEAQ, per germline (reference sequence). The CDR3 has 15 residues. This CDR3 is CASSLGGTTSETQYF. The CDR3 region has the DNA TGTGCCAGCAGCTTGGGCGGGACGACCTCCGAGACCCAGTACTTC.

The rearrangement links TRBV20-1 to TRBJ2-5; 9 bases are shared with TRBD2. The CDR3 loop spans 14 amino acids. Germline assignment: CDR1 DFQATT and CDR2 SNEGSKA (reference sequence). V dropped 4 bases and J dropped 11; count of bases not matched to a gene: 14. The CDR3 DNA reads TGCAGTGCTACTCTAGCGGGATTCTCCAATGAGCAGTACTTC. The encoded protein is CSATLAGFSNEQYF.

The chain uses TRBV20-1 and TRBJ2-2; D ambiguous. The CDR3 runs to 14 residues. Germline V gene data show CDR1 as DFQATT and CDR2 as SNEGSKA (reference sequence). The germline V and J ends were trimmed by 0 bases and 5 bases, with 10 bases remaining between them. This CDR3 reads CSARDHRPTGELFF. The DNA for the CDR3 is TGCAGTGCTAGAGATCATCGGCCTACCGGGGAGCTGTTTTTT.

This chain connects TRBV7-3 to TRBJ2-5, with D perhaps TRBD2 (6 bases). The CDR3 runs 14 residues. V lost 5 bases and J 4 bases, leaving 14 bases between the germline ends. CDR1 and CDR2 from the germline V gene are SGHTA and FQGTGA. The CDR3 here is CASSHPGTGETQYF. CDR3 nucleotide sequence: TGTGCCAGCAGCCACCCCGGGACTGGAGAGACCCAGTACTTC.

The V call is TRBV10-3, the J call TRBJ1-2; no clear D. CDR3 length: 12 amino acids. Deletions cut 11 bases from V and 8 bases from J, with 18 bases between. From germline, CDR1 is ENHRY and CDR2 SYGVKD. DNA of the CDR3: TGTGCCGTCACCAGCGAGACAATCGGCTACACCTTC. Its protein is CAVTSETIGYTF.

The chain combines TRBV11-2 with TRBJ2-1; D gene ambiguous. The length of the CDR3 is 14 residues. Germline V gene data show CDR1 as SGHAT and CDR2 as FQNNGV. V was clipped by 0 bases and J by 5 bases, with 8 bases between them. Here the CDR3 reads CASSLDLTNNEQFF. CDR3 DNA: TGTGCCAGCAGCTTAGATCTTACAAACAATGAGCAGTTCTTC.